Listed below are T cell receptor beta chains from one sample, sequenced in a study of control samples from healthy donors and cancer patients. Only in-frame clones appear in the TCRdb table, and some are missing; sequencing was by immunoSEQ multiplex PCR. The sample holds just over 90,000 clones, about 88% seen once. The sample was blood. The receptors shown here come from a woman aged 50 to 60 in good health. Both conserved end residues are part of each CDR3. Fields, in order: CDR3 protein, clone size, D gene, V gene, J gene. A D gene is named only where the DNA matches it firmly. Clone size is shown for a subset of rows, as once, few, many or a class of expanded clone.

CDR3 protein: CASSVGFGGTQETQYF
clone size: NA
D gene: NA
V gene: TRBV9
J gene: TRBJ2-5

CDR3 protein: CASSLGVGLNTEAFF
clone size: NA
D gene: NA
V gene: TRBV7-2
J gene: TRBJ1-1

CDR3 protein: CASSLVPKNTQYF
clone size: NA
D gene: NA
V gene: TRBV12-3/TRBV12-4
J gene: TRBJ2-3

CDR3 protein: CAISESAGWQPQHF
clone size: NA
D gene: NA
V gene: TRBV10-3
J gene: TRBJ1-5

CDR3 protein: CASSQEPHSSYEQYF
clone size: NA
D gene: NA
V gene: TRBV4-1
J gene: TRBJ2-7

CDR3 protein: CASSYPGHRGTEAFF
clone size: few
D gene: NA
V gene: TRBV6-2/TRBV6-3
J gene: TRBJ1-1

CDR3 protein: CASSFAAASGYTF
clone size: NA
D gene: NA
V gene: TRBV7-2
J gene: TRBJ1-2

CDR3 protein: CASRTGSGGYTF
clone size: NA
D gene: NA
V gene: TRBV9
J gene: TRBJ1-2

CDR3 protein: CASNREDYEQYF
clone size: NA
D gene: TRBD2
V gene: TRBV7-9
J gene: TRBJ2-7

CDR3 protein: CASRFTSNQPQHF
clone size: NA
D gene: NA
V gene: TRBV6-5
J gene: TRBJ1-5

CDR3 protein: CASSPEIGQSVGELFF
clone size: NA
D gene: NA
V gene: TRBV7-8
J gene: TRBJ2-2

CDR3 protein: CASSFSIRVENTEAFF
clone size: NA
D gene: NA
V gene: TRBV5-1
J gene: TRBJ1-1

CDR3 protein: CASSLTGVGSPLHF
clone size: NA
D gene: TRBD1
V gene: TRBV5-1
J gene: TRBJ1-6

CDR3 protein: CASSSGQLNTGELFF
clone size: NA
D gene: NA
V gene: TRBV9
J gene: TRBJ2-2

CDR3 protein: CASSLAGGRGDEQYF
clone size: few
D gene: NA
V gene: TRBV7-2
J gene: TRBJ2-7

CDR3 protein: CASSLEVAWNSPLHF
clone size: few
D gene: NA
V gene: TRBV11-3
J gene: TRBJ1-6

CDR3 protein: CASRTFGGSDTGELFF
clone size: NA
D gene: NA
V gene: TRBV27
J gene: TRBJ2-2

CDR3 protein: CASSLTGYEQYF
clone size: NA
D gene: NA
V gene: TRBV7-9
J gene: TRBJ2-7

CDR3 protein: CASRPTQGYNSPLHF
clone size: NA
D gene: TRBD1
V gene: TRBV6-5
J gene: TRBJ1-6

CDR3 protein: CASSVGLVAGRTGELFF
clone size: NA
D gene: TRBD2
V gene: TRBV9
J gene: TRBJ2-2

CDR3 protein: CATSRNRGLDTEAFF
clone size: NA
D gene: TRBD1
V gene: TRBV15
J gene: TRBJ1-1